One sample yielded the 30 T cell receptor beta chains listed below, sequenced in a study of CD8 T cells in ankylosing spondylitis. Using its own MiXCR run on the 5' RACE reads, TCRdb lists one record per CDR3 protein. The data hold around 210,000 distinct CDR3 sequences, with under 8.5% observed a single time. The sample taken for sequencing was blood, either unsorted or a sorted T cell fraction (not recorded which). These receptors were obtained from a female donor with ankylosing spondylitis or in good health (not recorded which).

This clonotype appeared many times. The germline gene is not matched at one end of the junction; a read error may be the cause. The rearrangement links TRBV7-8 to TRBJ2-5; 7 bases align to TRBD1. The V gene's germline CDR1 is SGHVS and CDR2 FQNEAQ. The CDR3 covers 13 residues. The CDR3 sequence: CASTLQGLETQYF. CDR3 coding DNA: TGTGCCAGCACCTTACAGGGGTTGGAGACCCAGTACTTC.

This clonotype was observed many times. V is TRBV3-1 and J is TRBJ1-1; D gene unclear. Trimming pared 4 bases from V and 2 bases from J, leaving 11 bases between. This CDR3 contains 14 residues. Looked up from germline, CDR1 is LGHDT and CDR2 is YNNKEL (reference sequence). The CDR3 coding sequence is TGTGCCAGCAGCCCAACCGATTCCAACACTGAAGCTTTCTTT. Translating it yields CASSPTDSNTEAFF.

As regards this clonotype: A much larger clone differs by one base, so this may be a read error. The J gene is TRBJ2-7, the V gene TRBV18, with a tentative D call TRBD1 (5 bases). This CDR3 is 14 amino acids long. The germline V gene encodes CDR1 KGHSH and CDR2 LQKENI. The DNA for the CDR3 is TGTGTCAGCTCACCAGAAGGGGCGACCTACGAGCAGTACTTC. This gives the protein CVSSPEGATYEQYF.

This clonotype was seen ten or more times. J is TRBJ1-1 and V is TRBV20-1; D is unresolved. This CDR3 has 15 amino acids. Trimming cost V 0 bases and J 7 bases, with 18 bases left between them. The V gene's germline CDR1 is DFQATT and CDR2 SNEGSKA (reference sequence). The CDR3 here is CSARDPQRSNGEAFF. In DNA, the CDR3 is TGCAGTGCTAGAGACCCCCAAAGGTCGAATGGTGAAGCTTTCTTT.

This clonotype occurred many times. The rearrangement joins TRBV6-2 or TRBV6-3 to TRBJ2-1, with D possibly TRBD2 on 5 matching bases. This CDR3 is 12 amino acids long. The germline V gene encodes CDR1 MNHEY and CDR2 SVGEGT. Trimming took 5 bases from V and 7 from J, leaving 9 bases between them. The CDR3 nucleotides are TGTGCCAGCAGTCACCGGGGTAATGAGCAGTTCTTC. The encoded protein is CASSHRGNEQFF.

CDR3 sequence: CASSLGRLYEQYF. For the CDR3, the DNA is TGTGCCAGCAGCTTGGGGCGCCTCTACGAGCAGTACTTC. The rearrangement links TRBV7-2 to TRBJ2-7; D might be TRBD1 (5 bases). V dropped 3 bases and J dropped 3 bases, with 9 bases sitting between them. The CDR3 is made up of 13 amino acids. Per the germline V gene, CDR1 is SGHTA and CDR2 is FQGNSA.

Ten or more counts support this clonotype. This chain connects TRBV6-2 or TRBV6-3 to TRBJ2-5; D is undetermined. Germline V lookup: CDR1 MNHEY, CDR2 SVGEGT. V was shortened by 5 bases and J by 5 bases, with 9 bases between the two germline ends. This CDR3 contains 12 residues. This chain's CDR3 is CASSHRWETQYF. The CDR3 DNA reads TGTGCCAGCAGTCATCGATGGGAGACCCAGTACTTC.

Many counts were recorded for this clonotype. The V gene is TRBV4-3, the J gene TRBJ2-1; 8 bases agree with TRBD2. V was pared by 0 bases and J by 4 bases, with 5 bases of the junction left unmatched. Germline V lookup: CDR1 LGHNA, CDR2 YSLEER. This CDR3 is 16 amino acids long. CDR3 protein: CASSQESVAGYNEQFF. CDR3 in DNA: TGCGCCAGCAGCCAAGAATCGGTAGCGGGATACAATGAGCAGTTCTTC.

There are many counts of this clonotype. The CDR3 spells CASSLRRGEKLFF. The CDR3 DNA sequence: TGTGCCAGCAGCTTAAGGAGGGGTGAAAAACTGTTTTTT. The rearrangement uses TRBV7-2 and TRBJ1-4, with a tentative D call TRBD1 (5 bases). The CDR3 runs 13 residues. Germline CDR1 reads SGHTA; CDR2 reads FQGNSA. Trimming took 2 bases from V and 7 from J, leaving 8 bases between them.

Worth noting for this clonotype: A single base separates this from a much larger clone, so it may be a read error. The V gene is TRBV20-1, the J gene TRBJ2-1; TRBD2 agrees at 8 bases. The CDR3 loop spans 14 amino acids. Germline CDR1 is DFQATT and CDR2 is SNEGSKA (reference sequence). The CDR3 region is CSGLGRVAYNEPFF. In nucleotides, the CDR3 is TGCAGTGGTCTCGGGAGGGTAGCGTACAATGAGCCGTTCTTC.

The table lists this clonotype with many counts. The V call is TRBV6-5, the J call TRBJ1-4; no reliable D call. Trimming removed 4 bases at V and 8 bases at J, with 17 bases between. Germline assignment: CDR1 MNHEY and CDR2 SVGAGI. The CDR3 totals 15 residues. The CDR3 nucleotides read TGTGCCAGCAGTTCCGGAGGGATTCGTCTCGAAAAACTGTTTTTT. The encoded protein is CASSSGGIRLEKLFF.

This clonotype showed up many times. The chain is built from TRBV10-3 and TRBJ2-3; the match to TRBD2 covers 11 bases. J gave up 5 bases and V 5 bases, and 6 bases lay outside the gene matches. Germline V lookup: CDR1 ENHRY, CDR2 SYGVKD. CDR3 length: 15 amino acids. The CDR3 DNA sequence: TGTGCCATCAGTACCCTTAGCGGGAGGGGAGATACGCAGTATTTT. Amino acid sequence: CAISTLSGRGDTQYF.

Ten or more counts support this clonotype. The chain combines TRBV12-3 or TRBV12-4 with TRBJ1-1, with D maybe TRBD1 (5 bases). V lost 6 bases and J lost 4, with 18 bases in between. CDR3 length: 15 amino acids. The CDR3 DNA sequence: TGTGCCAGCAGCCCGTGGGGTCCCGGGGGCACTGAAGCTTTCTTT. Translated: CASSPWGPGGTEAFF.

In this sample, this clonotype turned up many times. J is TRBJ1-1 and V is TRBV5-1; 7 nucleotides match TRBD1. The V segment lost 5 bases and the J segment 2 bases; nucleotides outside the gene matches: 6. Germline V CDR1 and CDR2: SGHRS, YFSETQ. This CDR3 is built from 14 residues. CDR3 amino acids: CASRGGEGNTEAFF. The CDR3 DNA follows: TGCGCCAGCAGAGGGGGCGAAGGTAACACTGAAGCTTTCTTT.

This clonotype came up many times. The CDR3 DNA reads as TGTGCCAGCGGGACAGGGGGCAACATTCAGTACTTC. The encoded protein is CASGTGGNIQYF. The rearrangement links TRBV6-2 or TRBV6-3 to TRBJ2-4; 12 positions match TRBD1. CDR1 is MNHEY, CDR2 SVGEGT, per germline. The ends lost 8 bases at V and 7 bases at J; junction bases unmatched: 0. The CDR3 length is 12 residues.

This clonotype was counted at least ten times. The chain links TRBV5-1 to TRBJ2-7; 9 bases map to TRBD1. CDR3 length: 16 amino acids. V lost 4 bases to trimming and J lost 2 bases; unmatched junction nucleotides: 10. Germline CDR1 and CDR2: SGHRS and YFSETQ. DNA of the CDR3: TGCGCCAGCAGCACCCGGCCACGGACAGGGGCCTACGAGCAGTACTTC. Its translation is CASSTRPRTGAYEQYF.

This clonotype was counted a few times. The CDR3: CASSETGSTDEQYF. CDR3 bases: TGTGCCAGCAGTGAGACTGGCTCCACGGACGAGCAGTACTTC. The chain recombines TRBV25-1 with TRBJ2-7; no definite D call. V dropped 3 bases and J dropped 5 bases, with 14 bases sitting between them. The CDR3 is 14 residues long. Germline loops: CDR1 MGHDK, CDR2 SYGVNS.

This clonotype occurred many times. CDR3 residues: CSALRSYNEQFF. The CDR3 DNA reads TGCAGTGCTCTTAGATCCTACAATGAGCAGTTCTTC. The V and J genes are TRBV20-1 and TRBJ2-1; D unresolved. The CDR3 is 12 amino acids. Germline V gene lookup returns CDR1 DFQATT and CDR2 SNEGSKA (reference sequence). Trimming took off 5 bases at V and 1 base at J, with 6 bases between the two ends.

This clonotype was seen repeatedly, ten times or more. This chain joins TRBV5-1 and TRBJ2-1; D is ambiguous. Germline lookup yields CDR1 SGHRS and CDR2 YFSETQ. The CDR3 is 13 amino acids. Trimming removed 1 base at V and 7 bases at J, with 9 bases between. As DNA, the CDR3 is TGCGCCAGCAGCTTGACTTTACTAAATGAGCAGTTCTTC. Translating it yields CASSLTLLNEQFF.

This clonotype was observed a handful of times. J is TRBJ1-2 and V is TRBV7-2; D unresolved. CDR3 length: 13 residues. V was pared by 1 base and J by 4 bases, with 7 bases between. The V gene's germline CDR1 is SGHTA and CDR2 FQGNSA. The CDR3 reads CASSLVGGYGYTF. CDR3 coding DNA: TGTGCCAGCAGCTTAGTGGGCGGCTATGGCTACACCTTC.

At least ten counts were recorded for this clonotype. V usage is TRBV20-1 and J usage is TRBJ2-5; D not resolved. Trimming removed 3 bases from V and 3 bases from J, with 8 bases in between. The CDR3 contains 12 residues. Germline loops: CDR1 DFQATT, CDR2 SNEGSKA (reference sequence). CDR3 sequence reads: CSARKDEETQYF. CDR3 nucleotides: TGCAGTGCTAGGAAGGACGAAGAGACCCAGTACTTC.

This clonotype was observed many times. The CDR3 bases are TGTGCCAGCAGACGACTAGCGGGAGCAGCGACCTACGAGCAGTACTTC. Protein: CASRRLAGAATYEQYF. The J gene is TRBJ2-7, the V gene TRBV6-2 or TRBV6-3; 12 bases are a match to TRBD2. V shed 6 bases and J 2 bases; nucleotides not matched to a gene: 8. CDR3 length equals 16 residues. Germline V CDR1 and CDR2: MNHEY, SVGEGT.

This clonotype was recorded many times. CDR3 sequence (DNA): TGTGCCAGCAGTCGTGTAGCGGTGGGGGTAGATACGCAGTATTTT. As protein: CASSRVAVGVDTQYF. The chain couples TRBV6-1 to TRBJ2-3, with D possibly TRBD2 on 6 matching bases. The V end lost 5 bases, the J end lost 5 bases, and 17 bases lay between the germline ends. The CDR3 runs to 15 residues. Germline V gene lookup returns CDR1 MNHNS and CDR2 SASEGT.

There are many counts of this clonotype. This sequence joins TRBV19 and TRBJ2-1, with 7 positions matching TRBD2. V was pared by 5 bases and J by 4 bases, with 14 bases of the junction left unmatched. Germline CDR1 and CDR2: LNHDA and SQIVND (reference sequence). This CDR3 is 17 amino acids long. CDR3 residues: CASSSWEGSRIYNEQFF. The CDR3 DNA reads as TGTGCCAGTAGTTCGTGGGAGGGGAGTAGGATTTACAATGAGCAGTTCTTC.

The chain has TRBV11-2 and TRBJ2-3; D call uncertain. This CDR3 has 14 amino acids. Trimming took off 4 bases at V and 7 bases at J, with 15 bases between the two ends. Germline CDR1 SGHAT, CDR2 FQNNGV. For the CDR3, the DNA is TGTGCCAGCAGCTCCCCGGCCCTAGGAAATACGCAGTATTTT. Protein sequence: CASSSPALGNTQYF.

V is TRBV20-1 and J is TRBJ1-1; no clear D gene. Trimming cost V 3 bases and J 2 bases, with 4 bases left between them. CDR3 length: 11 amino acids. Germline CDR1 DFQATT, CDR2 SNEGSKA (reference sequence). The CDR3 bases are TGCAGTGCTAGTGTTAACACTGAAGCTTTCTTT. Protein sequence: CSASVNTEAFF.

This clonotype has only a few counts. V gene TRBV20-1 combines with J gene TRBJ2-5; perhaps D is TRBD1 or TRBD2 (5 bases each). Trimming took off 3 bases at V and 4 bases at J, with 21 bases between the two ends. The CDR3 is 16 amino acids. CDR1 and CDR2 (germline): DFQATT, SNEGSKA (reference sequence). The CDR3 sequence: CSASGRDGNWGETQYF. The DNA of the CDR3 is TGCAGTGCTAGTGGCCGGGACGGGAATTGGGGAGAGACCCAGTACTTC.

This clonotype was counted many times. The CDR3 sequence: CASSPALGASPLHF. The CDR3 DNA reads as TGTGCCAGCAGCCCCGCATTGGGGGCGTCACCCCTCCACTTT. The J gene is TRBJ1-6, the V gene TRBV7-2; the D gene is possibly TRBD1 (6 bases). CDR1 is SGHTA and CDR2 is FQGNSA in the germline V gene. The CDR3 extends over 14 amino acids. V was pared by 5 bases and J by 10 bases, with 15 bases between.

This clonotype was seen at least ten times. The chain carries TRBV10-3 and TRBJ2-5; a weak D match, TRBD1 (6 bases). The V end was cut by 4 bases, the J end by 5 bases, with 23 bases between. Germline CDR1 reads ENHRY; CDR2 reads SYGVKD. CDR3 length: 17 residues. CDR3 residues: CAISATGTGTSPETQYF. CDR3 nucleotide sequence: TGTGCCATCAGTGCAACCGGGACGGGGACAAGTCCGGAGACCCAGTACTTC.

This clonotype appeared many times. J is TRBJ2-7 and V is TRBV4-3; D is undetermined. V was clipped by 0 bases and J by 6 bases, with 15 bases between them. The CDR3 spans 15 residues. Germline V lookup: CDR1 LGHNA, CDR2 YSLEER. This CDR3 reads CASSQDYGQRPEQYF. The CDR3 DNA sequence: TGCGCCAGCAGCCAAGATTATGGGCAACGGCCCGAGCAGTACTTC.